This T cell receptor beta chain was identified in a study of cytomegalovirus exposure and HLA in healthy donors. Details on this clone: Its antigen remains unidentified.

Germline V gene lookup returns CDR1 SQVTM and CDR2 ANQGSEA. The junction had 5 bases not matched to a gene; V was cut back by 1 base and J by 2 bases. The CDR3 sequence is 15 residues long. General study points: It was reported in a later analysis that an Asian-associated ancestry cluster showed fewer N-insertions than the roughly 670-donor mean.

Primers for the PCR totalled 60 Vbeta and 13 Jbeta. Using immunoSEQ multiplex PCR, the repertoire was profiled, and TCRdb retains in-frame clones only, with some absent. The sample holds 200,000 to 250,000 clones, approximately 82% seen once. This receptor was identified in a man between 18 and 29 years old in good health and CMV-seronegative. The sequenced sample was PBMCs. The rearrangement joins TRBV29-1 to TRBJ1-2, with TRBD1 identical over 9 bases. The CDR3: CSVEAGTGRNYGYTF. Here the CDR3 DNA reads TGCAGCGTTGAAGCAGGGACAGGGCGGAACTATGGCTACACCTTC. Full variable domain (outside the CDR3, taken from reference TRBV29-1 and TRBJ1-2): SAVISQKPSRDICQRGTSLTIQCQVDSQVTMMFWYRQQPGQSLTLIATANQGSEATYESGFVIDKFPISRPNLTFSTLTVSNMSPEDSSIYLCSVEAGTGRNYGYTFGSGTRLTVV.